Listed below are T cell receptor beta chains from one sample, sequenced in a study of cytomegalovirus exposure and HLA in healthy donors. Profiling relied on immunoSEQ multiplex PCR, and the TCRdb table lists in-frame clones only, not all of them. The sample shows 110,000 or so clones, 65% to 80% of them seen only once. Sequencing was done on a sample of PBMCs. These receptors all stem from a female donor in good health and CMV-seronegative. CDR3s include the opening cysteine and the closing phenylalanine or tryptophan. The D gene is left open where the match is weak. Some rows mark clone size as missing; the rest say once, few, many or name a class of expanded clone.

clone size	D gene	V gene	J gene	CDR3 protein	CDR3 DNA
NA	NA	TRBV19	TRBJ1-1	CASRDGGTGPFPNTEAFF	TGTGCCAGTAGGGACGGCGGGACGGGGCCTTTCCCGAACACTGAAGCTTTCTTT
NA	NA	TRBV6-5	TRBJ1-1	CASRRGLNTEAFF	TGTGCCAGCAGGCGGGGTTTGAACACTGAAGCTTTCTTT
NA	TRBD1	TRBV2	TRBJ1-4	CASKKDRGLGATNEKLFF	TGTGCCAGCAAGAAGGACAGGGGGCTCGGGGCAACTAATGAAAAACTGTTTTTT
few	TRBD1	TRBV6-5	TRBJ1-6	CASSPSRQGNAPLHF	TGTGCCAGCAGTCCGTCACGACAGGGGAATGCCCCCCTCCACTTT
NA	TRBD1	TRBV29-1	TRBJ1-2	CSVADRGHGYTF	TGCAGCGTTGCCGACAGGGGGCATGGCTACACCTTC
NA	NA	TRBV6-5	TRBJ2-2	CASSYSLPGDTGELFF	TGTGCCAGCAGTTACTCCCTCCCCGGGGATACCGGGGAGCTGTTTTTT
NA	NA	TRBV9	TRBJ2-7	CASSVELGPAYEQYF	TGTGCCAGCAGCGTAGAACTAGGGCCCGCCTACGAGCAGTACTTC
NA	NA	TRBV27	TRBJ2-6	CASSLSPGAGANVLTF	TGTGCCAGCAGTTTATCACCGGGGGCTGGGGCCAACGTCCTGACTTTC
NA	NA	TRBV19	TRBJ2-6	CASSNGGGGANVLTF	TGTGCCAGTAGTAATGGGGGCGGCGGGGCCAACGTCCTGACTTTC
NA	NA	TRBV27	TRBJ2-2	CASSGSGMVTGELFF	TGTGCCAGCAGTGGCTCAGGGATGGTTACCGGGGAGCTGTTTTTT
once	NA	TRBV6-6	TRBJ2-7	CASSSSTGIYEQYF	TGTGCCAGCAGTTCGTCGACCGGGATCTACGAGCAGTACTTC